This paragraph covers one T cell receptor (beta chain) sequence. The data are from a study of blood T cell repertoires in COVID-19. Source study methods: Amplification with reference gene primers provided the estimates of nucleated cell counts. Profiling relied on immunoSEQ multiplex PCR, and the TCRdb table lists in-frame clones only, not all of them. V, J and clone size are those of that table, while D and trimming were read from the DNA. The sample lists around 71,000 clones, 86% occurring once. Germline V gene lookup returns CDR1 GTSNPN and CDR2 SVGIG (reference sequence). The CDR3 contains 15 residues. V lost 2 bases to trimming and J lost 3 bases, with 14 bases between them.

The origin of this receptor is a woman aged 55 to 70 with acute or convalescent COVID-19. Sequencing was done on a sample of peripheral blood. This chain joins TRBV30 and TRBJ1-5; no firm D call. Here the CDR3 reads CAWSNPGKNNQPQHF. The CDR3 bases are TGTGCCTGGAGTAACCCGGGAAAGAACAATCAGCCCCAGCATTTT.